The 17 T cell receptor beta chains reported below all come from one sample, sequenced in a study of CD8+ T cells in alopecia areata. cDNA reverse transcribed from extracted RNA served as the sequencing template. The repertoire was sequenced with immunoSEQ multiplex PCR; TCRdb's copy has only in-frame clones and lacks some. In the table there are about 130,000 clones, 50% to 65% of which are singletons. Specified treatment: oral pan-JAK inhibitor, 5-10 mg twice daily. The sample here was CD8+ T cells sorted from blood, taken at week 4, from a patient treated with tofacitinib. The receptors were gathered from a human donor with alopecia areata.

The gene calls are TRBV5-4 and TRBJ2-3; the D is unclear. The CDR3 runs 12 residues. CDR1 SGHNT and CDR2 YYREEE come from the germline V gene (reference sequence). V lost 7 bases to trimming and J lost 2 bases, with 8 bases between them. CDR3 coding DNA: TGTGCCAGCCGATCAGCCACAGATACGCAGTATTTT. This codes for CASRSATDTQYF.

This rearrangement joins TRBV7-9 to TRBJ2-2; 8 nucleotides agree with TRBD1. This CDR3 spans 15 amino acids. Germline CDR1 and CDR2: SEHNR and FQNEAQ (reference sequence). With 4 bases clipped from V and 3 bases from J, the junction kept 4 bases outside the gene matches. This CDR3 is CASSSLDRDTGELFF. For the CDR3, the DNA is TGTGCCAGCAGCTCCCTGGACAGGGACACCGGGGAGCTGTTTTTT.

V usage is TRBV5-1 and J usage is TRBJ2-5, with 9 bases aligning to TRBD1. Trimming removed 3 bases from V and 3 bases from J; junction bases left unmatched: 6. Germline lookup yields CDR1 SGHRS and CDR2 YFSETQ. This CDR3 is built from 15 residues. The CDR3 DNA is TGCGCCAGCAGCTGGCAGGGACAGGGTAAAGAGACCCAGTACTTC. The encoded protein is CASSWQGQGKETQYF.

V gene TRBV5-4 combines with J gene TRBJ2-1; TRBD2 matches at 8 bases. J was trimmed by 1 base and V by 0 bases; bases with no gene match: 3. Germline-derived CDR1 and CDR2 are SGHNT and YYREEE (reference sequence). CDR3 size: 16 residues. The CDR3 DNA reads TGTGCCAGCAGCTTGGGGGCTAGCGGGTCCTACAATGAGCAGTTCTTC. It specifies CASSLGASGSYNEQFF.

This chain's CDR3 is CSALPRGGKSNTGELFF. DNA for the CDR3: TGCAGCGCCCTACCACGGGGGGGCAAATCGAACACCGGGGAGCTGTTTTTT. The rearrangement joins TRBV29-1 to TRBJ2-2, with 8 bases identical to TRBD2. Looked up from germline, CDR1 is SQVTM and CDR2 is ANQGSEA. The CDR3 extends over 17 amino acids. The V and J ends lost 7 bases and 0 bases, in that order; junction bases with no gene match: 13.

The CDR3 spells CASNQGNYGYTF. CDR3 bases: TGTGCCTCGAACCAGGGGAACTATGGCTACACCTTC. The J gene is TRBJ1-2, the V gene TRBV30, with D maybe TRBD1 (6 bases). The germline V and J ends were trimmed by 7 bases and 2 bases, with 11 bases remaining between them. The CDR3 has 12 residues. Germline V lookup: CDR1 GTSNPN, CDR2 SVGIG (reference sequence).

With regard to this clone: A junction end diverges from the germline sequence, so it may reflect a read error. V and J are TRBV5-4 and TRBJ2-2; 9 nucleotides match TRBD1. CDR1 and CDR2 from the germline V gene are SGHNT and YYREEE (reference sequence). There are 15 residues in the CDR3. Written as DNA, the CDR3 is TGTGCCAGCAGTTTGGGGACAGGGATCACCGGGGAGCTGTTTTTT. It codes for CASSLGTGITGELFF.

The chain recombines TRBV7-9 with TRBJ1-4; D is perhaps TRBD1 (6 bases). V lost 5 bases to trimming and J lost 5 bases, with 15 bases between them. The CDR3 loop spans 15 amino acids. Germline CDR1 reads SEHNR; CDR2 reads FQNEAQ (reference sequence). The CDR3 DNA reads as TGTGCCAGCAGCCCCTACAGGGAACCCAATGAAAAACTGTTTTTT. This gives the protein CASSPYREPNEKLFF.

The chain is built from TRBV6-5 and TRBJ2-7; 8 nucleotides align to TRBD1. CDR3 length: 14 residues. Germline V gene sequence: CDR1 MNHEY, CDR2 SVGAGI. The V and J ends lost 2 bases and 2 bases, in that order; junction bases with no gene match: 2. CDR3 region: CASSYDRGAYEQYF. The CDR3 nucleotides are TGTGCCAGCAGTTACGACAGGGGCGCCTACGAGCAGTACTTC.

By its share, this clone is medium-sized. This chain uses TRBV20-1 with TRBJ1-3; D might be TRBD1 (6 bases). From germline, CDR1 is DFQATT and CDR2 SNEGSKA (reference sequence). With 1 base removed from V and 15 bases from J, the gap between germline ends came to 13 bases. The CDR3 is 11 residues long. Written as DNA, the CDR3 is TGCAGTGCTAGAGTGGGGGGGCACCGATATTTT. Protein sequence: CSARVGGHRYF.

The gene calls are TRBV29-1 and TRBJ2-7; D unresolved. This CDR3 comprises 12 residues. V lost 6 bases to trimming and J lost 6 bases, with 15 bases between them. Germline CDR1 is SQVTM and CDR2 is ANQGSEA. The DNA for the CDR3 is TGCAGCGTGACGGGTGTTCGGCGCGAGCAGTACTTC. Translating gives CSVTGVRREQYF.

A few counts support this clone. The chain joins TRBV2 to TRBJ2-7; 9 bases are shared with TRBD1. V was clipped by 10 bases and J by 6 bases; unmatched bases: 13. The CDR3 consists of 14 residues. Germline V gene data show CDR1 as SNHLY and CDR2 as FYNNEI. CDR3 coding DNA: TGTGCCATCCTGGGGGGGACAGGGAGCGGCGAGCAGTACTTC. As protein: CAILGGTGSGEQYF.

This sequence joins TRBV14 and TRBJ1-6; D possibly corresponds to TRBD1 (5 bases). CDR1 and CDR2 from the germline V gene are SGHDN and FVKESK. Trimming removed 2 bases at V and 6 bases at J, with 8 bases between. The CDR3 consists of 14 residues. CDR3 DNA: TGTGCCAGCAGCCAACAGGGCATTAATTCACCCCTCCACTTT. This translates into CASSQQGINSPLHF.

V is TRBV5-4 and J is TRBJ1-5, with a tentative D call TRBD1 (6 bases). This CDR3 spans 13 amino acids. V dropped 4 bases and J dropped 7 bases, with 12 bases sitting between them. Germline CDR1 reads SGHNT; CDR2 reads YYREEE (reference sequence). The CDR3 sequence is CASSSNREQPQHF. The CDR3 nucleotides read TGTGCCAGCAGCAGCAACAGGGAGCAGCCCCAGCATTTT.

This clone was detected only a few times. V and J are TRBV29-1 and TRBJ2-7; 8 bases agree with TRBD2. The length of the CDR3 is 12 residues. V lost 4 bases to trimming and J lost 3 bases; unmatched junction nucleotides: 2. CDR1 and CDR2 (germline): SQVTM, ANQGSEA. The CDR3 loop is CSVGREGYEQYF. The DNA of the CDR3 is TGCAGCGTTGGCCGGGAGGGCTACGAGCAGTACTTC.

This clone was recorded a few times. V is TRBV6-5 and J is TRBJ2-2; tentatively, D is TRBD1 or TRBD2 (5 bases each). Germline lookup yields CDR1 MNHEY and CDR2 SVGAGI. The CDR3 length is 15 residues. Trimming left V 4 bases short and J 6 bases short, with 15 bases between. The CDR3 DNA is TGTGCCAGCAGTTTCGGGACCGACGGTCCCGGGGAGCTGTTTTTT. Protein product: CASSFGTDGPGELFF.

This chain joins TRBV6-6 and TRBJ2-7, with 7 bases fitting TRBD2. In germline, CDR1 is MNHNY, CDR2 SVGAGI (reference sequence). The CDR3 covers 11 residues. Trimming at V came to 10 bases and at J to 4 bases, leaving 4 bases not matched to a gene. This CDR3 reads CATWEGYEQYF. DNA of the CDR3: TGTGCCACCTGGGAGGGGTACGAGCAGTACTTC.